The clone carrying this T cell receptor (beta chain) came up many times. The CDR3 contains 15 residues. The germline V gene encodes CDR1 MNHEY and CDR2 SMNVEV (reference sequence). V was trimmed by 6 bases and J by 10 bases, leaving 19 bases between them. This entry is derived from a study of glioma-infiltrating T cells. Amplification of TCR alpha and beta CDR3 regions from RNA used iRepertoire nested multiplex PCR. Tissue mRNA or PBMC total RNA, roughly 100-400 ng, went into one-step reverse transcription and amplification. Using its own MiXCR run on the multiplex PCR reads, TCRdb lists one record per CDR3 protein. The sample has more than 350,000 distinct CDR3 sequences; roughly two fifths are singletons.

The receptor was derived from a human donor with low-grade glioma or glioblastoma, undergoing nonglioma brain surgery, or in good health (not recorded which). Sequenced material: glioma tissue, nonneoplastic brain tissue, or PBMCs (not recorded which). The gene calls are TRBV27 and TRBJ1-6; D is undetermined. The CDR3 sequence is CASSFVLVGRSPLHF. CDR3 coding DNA: TGTGCCAGCAGCTTCGTACTCGTGGGTCGGTCACCCCTCCACTTT.